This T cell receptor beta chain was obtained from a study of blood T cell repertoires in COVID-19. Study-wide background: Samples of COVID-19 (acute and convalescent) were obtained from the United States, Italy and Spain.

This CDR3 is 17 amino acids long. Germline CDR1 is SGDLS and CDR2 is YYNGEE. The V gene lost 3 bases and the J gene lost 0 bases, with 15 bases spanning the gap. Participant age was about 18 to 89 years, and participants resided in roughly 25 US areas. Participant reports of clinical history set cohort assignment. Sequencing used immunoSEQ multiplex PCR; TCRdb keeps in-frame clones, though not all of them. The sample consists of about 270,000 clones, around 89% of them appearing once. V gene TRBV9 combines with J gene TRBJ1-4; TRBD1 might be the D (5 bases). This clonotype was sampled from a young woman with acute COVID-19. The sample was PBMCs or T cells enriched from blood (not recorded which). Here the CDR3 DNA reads TGTGCCAGCAGCGGTGGATTGTCGACAGCAACTAATGAAAAACTGTTTTTT. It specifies CASSGGLSTATNEKLFF.